The 10 T cell receptor beta chains given below trace back to one sample, sequenced in a study of neurological immune-mediated disorders. As to time point: longitudinal time-point 2. TCRdb redid the calling of the 5' RACE reads with MiXCR, one entry per CDR3 protein. The data contain 100,000 or so distinct CDR3 sequences, roughly an eighth of them singletons. The source material was PBMCs. The receptors here all came from a female donor with HTLV-1-associated myelopathy (HAM/TSP).

This clonotype has a count of ten or more. The chain couples TRBV5-1 to TRBJ2-3; D is ambiguous. This CDR3 has 13 residues. V was cut by 4 bases and J by 2 bases, with 8 bases left in between. The germline V gene encodes CDR1 SGHRS and CDR2 YFSETQ. The CDR3 is CASSTDLTDTQYF. The CDR3 region has the DNA TGCGCCAGCAGCACGGACCTCACAGATACGCAGTATTTT.

In this sample, this clonotype turned up many times. The chain has TRBV13 and TRBJ2-7; TRBD1 aligns across 7 bases. The V gene end was trimmed by 4 bases and the J gene end by 4 bases; junction bases not matched to a gene: 7. Germline V gene sequence: CDR1 PRHDT, CDR2 FYEKMQ (reference sequence). The CDR3 contains 14 residues. The CDR3 DNA reads as TGTGCCAGCAGCTCCAAACAGGGGCTGTACGAGCAGTACTTC. It is translated as CASSSKQGLYEQYF.

This clonotype was recorded many times. This sequence joins TRBV5-5 and TRBJ1-1; D remains unclear. The V gene lost 4 bases and the J gene lost 2 bases, with 15 bases spanning the gap. Germline lookup yields CDR1 SGHKS and CDR2 YYEKEE (reference sequence). The CDR3 is 15 residues long. CDR3 DNA sequence: TGTGCCAGCAGCCACGTCCCGACCGTCAACACTGAAGCTTTCTTT. It yields the protein CASSHVPTVNTEAFF.

Many counts were recorded for this clonotype. The chain couples TRBV28 to TRBJ1-5; TRBD1 is a possible D gene (5 bases). Per germline, CDR1 MDHEN and CDR2 SYDVKM. The CDR3 loop spans 15 amino acids. Trimming removed 3 bases from V and 3 bases from J, with 12 bases in between. CDR3 nucleotide sequence: TGTGCCAGCAGTTTGCAAGGGGCCTACAATCAGCCCCAGCATTTT. Its protein is CASSLQGAYNQPQHF. Supplemented by reference TRBV28 and TRBJ1-5, the full variable domain reads DVKVTQSSRYLVKRTGEKVFLECVQDMDHENMFWYRQDPGLGLRLIYFSYDVKMKEKGDIPEGYSVSREKKERFSLILESASTNQTSMYLCASSLQGAYNQPQHFGDGTRLSIL.

This clonotype was seen many times. This rearrangement joins TRBV12-3 or TRBV12-4 to TRBJ2-3; TRBD1 matches at 7 bases. CDR3 length equals 11 residues. V lost 5 bases to trimming and J lost 9 bases; unmatched junction nucleotides: 2. The chain's CDR3 is CASSNRGTQYF. The CDR3 DNA reads as TGTGCCAGCAGTAACAGGGGAACGCAGTATTTT.

This clonotype was seen many times. The genes are TRBV20-1 and TRBJ2-1; 8 nucleotides align to TRBD2. V was clipped by 1 base and J by 2 bases; unmatched bases: 7. Germline V lookup: CDR1 DFQATT, CDR2 SNEGSKA (reference sequence). The CDR3 is made up of 16 amino acids. CDR3 protein: CSARVSGGSAYNEQFF. CDR3 DNA: TGCAGTGCTAGAGTAAGCGGGGGTAGCGCCTACAATGAGCAGTTCTTC.

This sequence joins TRBV12-3 or TRBV12-4 and TRBJ1-5, with D uncertain. Trimming removed 5 bases from V and 3 bases from J, with 14 bases in between. The CDR3 has 15 residues. This chain's CDR3 is CASSRLDGFNQPQHF. In nucleotides, the CDR3 is TGTGCCAGCAGTCGTTTGGACGGCTTCAATCAGCCCCAGCATTTT.

There are many counts of this clonotype. The rearrangement uses TRBV7-9 and TRBJ2-2; D is uncertain. Between the trimmed V and J ends, which lost 2 bases and 7 bases, there was a span of 17 bases. The germline gives CDR1 SEHNR, CDR2 FQNEAQ (reference sequence). The CDR3 consists of 16 residues. CDR3 DNA: TGTGCCAGCAGCTTAACGTATAGGGATGATGGCGGGGAGCTGTTTTTT. Protein product: CASSLTYRDDGGELFF.

The sample holds a few counts of this clonotype. This rearrangement joins TRBV5-1 to TRBJ2-1, with TRBD2 matching over 10 bases. With V trimmed by 4 bases and J by 5 bases, 6 bases remained unmatched. Per germline, CDR1 SGHRS and CDR2 YFSETQ. The CDR3 has 15 residues. CDR3 protein: CASSLSGGTNNEQFF. Written as DNA, the CDR3 is TGCGCCAGCAGCCTTAGCGGGGGGACAAACAATGAGCAGTTCTTC.

This clonotype was observed at least ten times. V and J are TRBV10-3 and TRBJ2-2, with 11 bases aligning to TRBD2. CDR3 length equals 15 residues. Germline CDR1 reads ENHRY; CDR2 reads SYGVKD. V lost 7 bases to trimming and J lost 7 bases; unmatched junction nucleotides: 8. CDR3 sequence: CAITPNGLAGGELFF. In DNA, the CDR3 is TGTGCCATCACCCCGAACGGACTAGCGGGCGGGGAGCTGTTTTTT.